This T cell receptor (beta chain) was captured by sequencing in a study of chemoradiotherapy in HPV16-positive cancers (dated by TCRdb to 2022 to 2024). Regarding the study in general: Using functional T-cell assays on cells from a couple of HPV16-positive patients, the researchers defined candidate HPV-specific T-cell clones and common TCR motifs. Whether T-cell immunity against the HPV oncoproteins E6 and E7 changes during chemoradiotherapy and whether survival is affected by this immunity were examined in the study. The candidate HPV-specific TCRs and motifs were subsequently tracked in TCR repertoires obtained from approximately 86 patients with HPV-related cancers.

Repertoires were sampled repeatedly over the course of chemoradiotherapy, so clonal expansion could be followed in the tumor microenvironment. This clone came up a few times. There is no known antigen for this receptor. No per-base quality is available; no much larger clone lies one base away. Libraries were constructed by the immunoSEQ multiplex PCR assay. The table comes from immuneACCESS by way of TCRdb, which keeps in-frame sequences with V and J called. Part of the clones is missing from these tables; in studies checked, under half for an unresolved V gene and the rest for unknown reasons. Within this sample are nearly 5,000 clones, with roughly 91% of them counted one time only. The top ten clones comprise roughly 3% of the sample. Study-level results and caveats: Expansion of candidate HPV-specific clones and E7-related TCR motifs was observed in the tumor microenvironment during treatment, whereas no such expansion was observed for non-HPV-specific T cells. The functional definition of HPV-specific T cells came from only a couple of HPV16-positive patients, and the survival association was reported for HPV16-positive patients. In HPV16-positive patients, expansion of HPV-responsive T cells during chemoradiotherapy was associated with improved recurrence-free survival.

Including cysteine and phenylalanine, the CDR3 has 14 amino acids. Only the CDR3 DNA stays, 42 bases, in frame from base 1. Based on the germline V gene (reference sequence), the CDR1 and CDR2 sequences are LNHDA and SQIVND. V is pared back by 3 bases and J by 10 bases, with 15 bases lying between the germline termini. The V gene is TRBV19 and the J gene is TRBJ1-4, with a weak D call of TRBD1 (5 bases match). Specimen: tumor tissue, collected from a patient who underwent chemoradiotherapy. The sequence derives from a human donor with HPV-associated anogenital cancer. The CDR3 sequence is CASSIAQGTGKLFF. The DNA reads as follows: TGTGCCAGTAGTATCGCGCAGGGTACAGGAAAACTGTTTTTT.